Listed below are T cell receptor beta chains from one sample, sequenced in a study of shared clonotypes between healthy human individuals. Repertoires were generated with immunoSEQ multiplex PCR, while TCRdb's copy carries only in-frame clones and drops some. This repertoire shows some 2.4 million clones, over 85% found once; its top ten account for approximately 0.37%. Sequencing was carried out using naive CD4+ T cells from PBMCs. The receptors originated from a man aged 18 to 29 in good health. Some clones in this sample may be carry-over from other donors' samples. Each CDR3 is given without its conserved first and last residue.

>TRBV7-2|TRBJ1-4
ASSPRQGEKLF
>TRBV28|TRBJ2-5
AVTGPERETQY
>TRBV30|TRBJ2-7
AWSGSQVRY
>TRBV5-1|TRBJ1-1
ASSEEDIGGTEAF
>TRBV19|TRBJ2-1
ASSFGATQSYNEQF
>TRBV7-3|TRBJ2-3
ASSLGQGADTQY
>TRBV14|TRBJ2-2
ASSQGTGPNTGELF
>TRBV4-2|TRBJ2-2
ASSQGTGMDTGELF
>TRBV5-1|TRBJ1-2
ASSLKSGTNYGYT
>TRBV29-1|TRBJ2-7
SVRGPYEQY
>TRBV4-2|TRBJ1-4
ASSQDPGPSEKLF
>TRBV27|TRBJ2-7
ASSLGGTFTRIYEQY
>TRBV2|TRBJ2-2
ASMGPWNTGELF
>TRBV5-1|TRBJ2-7
ASSLEPEYEQY
>TRBV6-1|TRBJ1-3
ASSEQGYGNTIY
>TRBV30|TRBJ2-7
AWREYSTRVYEQY
>TRBV5-1|TRBJ2-3
ASSRVQIASGTDTQY
>TRBV5-6|TRBJ1-1
ASRATGGTEAF
>TRBV2|TRBJ2-1
ASSPKPAGGYNEQF
>TRBV28|TRBJ1-3
ASSLIVGTGGNTIY
>TRBV7-9|TRBJ1-4
ASSLNPGQRNEKLF
>TRBV5-4|TRBJ2-2
ASSWGAGVNTGELF
>TRBV7-9|TRBJ2-3
AGGDSPTDTQY
>TRBV11-1|TRBJ2-3
ASSLGPVTQY
>TRBV29-1|TRBJ2-6
SVEQGSRSGANVLT
>TRBV6-6|TRBJ2-7
ASSRIGQGSYEQY